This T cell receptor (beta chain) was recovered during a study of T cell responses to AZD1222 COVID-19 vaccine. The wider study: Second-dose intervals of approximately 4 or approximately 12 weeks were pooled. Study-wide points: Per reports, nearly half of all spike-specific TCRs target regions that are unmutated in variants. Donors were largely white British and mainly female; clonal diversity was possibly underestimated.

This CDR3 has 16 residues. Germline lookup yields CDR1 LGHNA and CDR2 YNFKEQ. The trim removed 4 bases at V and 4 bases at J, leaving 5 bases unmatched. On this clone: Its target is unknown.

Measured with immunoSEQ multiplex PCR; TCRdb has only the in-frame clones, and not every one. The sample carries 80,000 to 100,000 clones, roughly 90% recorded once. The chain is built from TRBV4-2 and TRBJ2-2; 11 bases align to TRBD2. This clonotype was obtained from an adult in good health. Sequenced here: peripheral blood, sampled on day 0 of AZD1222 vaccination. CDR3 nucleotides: TGTGCCAGCAGCCGCGGGACTAGCGGAGTCACCGGGGAGCTGTTTTTT. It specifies CASSRGTSGVTGELFF.